This T cell receptor beta chain derives from a study of human T cells and chemical hapten exposure. Unfractionated whole blood served as the source for total RNA extraction. TCRdb reanalysed the 5' RACE reads using MiXCR and keeps one entry per CDR3 protein. The sample lists about 140,000 distinct CDR3 sequences, 4.1% occurring once. This clonotype has at least ten counts. The CDR3 totals 13 residues. Germline V gene data show CDR1 as LGHNA and CDR2 as YSLEER. V was clipped by 0 bases and J by 5 bases, with 7 bases between them. The clonotype originates from a female donor in good health. The chain is built from TRBV4-3 and TRBJ2-5; D is uncertain. The CDR3 region is CASSQDRFETQYF. The CDR3 DNA reads as TGCGCCAGCAGCCAAGACCGCTTTGAGACCCAGTACTTC.